The clone carrying this T cell receptor beta chain was seen a few times. The data stem from a study of T-cell memory formation after mild COVID-19. Trimming removed 0 bases from V and 9 bases from J; junction bases left unmatched: 10. CDR3 length: 15 residues. Germline CDR1 SGHRS, CDR2 YFSETQ. Each CDR3 protein is one row after TCRdb ran MiXCR on the 5' RACE reads. This table holds approximately 300,000 distinct CDR3 sequences, 19% found once. The specimen sequenced was PBMCs or a T cell subset sorted from them (not recorded which). The chain uses TRBV5-1 and TRBJ2-5; 8 nucleotides align to TRBD1. The receptor's source is a man younger than 30 who had mild COVID-19 (a few samples of this study predate the infection). Cell type and time point are not known. CDR3 sequence (DNA): TGCGCCAGCAGCTTGGGATCCGGGACAGGTTCGCCCCAGTACTTC. Translation gives CASSLGSGTGSPQYF.